This is a list of T cell receptor beta chains from one sample in a study of shared clonotypes between healthy human individuals. Repertoires were generated with immunoSEQ multiplex PCR, while TCRdb's copy carries only in-frame clones and drops some. The table records over a million clones, roughly 80% of them present only once. Sequencing used memory CD4+ T cells sorted from blood. Receptor source: a man between 18 and 29 years old in good health. The CDR3 runs from the conserved cysteine through the conserved F or W. A D gene is named only where the DNA matches it firmly. The size field is filled for only some rows; it gives once, few, many or a size class.

clone_size j_call v_call d_call cdr3_aa cdr3_nt
- TRBJ2-1 TRBV5-1 TRBD2 CASSGGLEGFGEQFF TGCGCCAGCAGCGGCGGACTAGAGGGGTTCGGTGAGCAGTTCTTC
- TRBJ2-2 TRBV9 - CASSPIAAGELFF TGTGCCAGCAGCCCAATCGCGGCCGGGGAGCTGTTTTTT
- TRBJ2-5 TRBV27 - CASGPSFVQETQYF TGTGCCAGCGGGCCTTCATTCGTCCAAGAGACCCAGTACTTC
once TRBJ2-3 TRBV30 - CAWSDSGDTQYF TGTGCCTGGAGTGACAGCGGAGATACGCAGTATTTT
- TRBJ2-3 TRBV9 TRBD2 CASSVGRAGRAEWSTDTQYF TGTGCCAGCAGCGTAGGAAGGGCCGGGAGGGCCGAATGGAGCACAGATACGCAGTATTTT
- TRBJ1-2 TRBV28 TRBD1 CASSVPQGARNGYTF TGTGCCAGCAGTGTTCCGCAGGGGGCGCGGAATGGCTACACCTTC
- TRBJ1-1 TRBV30 TRBD1 CAWIPGGARNTEAFF TGTGCCTGGATCCCAGGGGGCGCACGGAACACTGAAGCTTTCTTT
few TRBJ1-6 TRBV7-9 - CASNIRGSPLHF TGTGCCAGCAACATAAGGGGTTCACCCCTCCACTTT
- TRBJ1-1 TRBV5-1 - CASSLGGGRNTEAFF TGCGCCAGCAGCTTGGGTGGGGGACGGAACACTGAAGCTTTCTTT
once TRBJ2-3 TRBV5-1 - CASSRRTDLTDTQYF TGCGCCAGCAGCAGGAGGACAGATCTCACAGATACGCAGTATTTT
- TRBJ2-5 TRBV7-3 TRBD1 CASSSGQPQETQYF TGTGCCAGCAGCTCGGGACAGCCCCAAGAGACCCAGTACTTC
- TRBJ1-5 TRBV5-6 TRBD1 CASSLGQGSYQPQHF TGTGCCAGCAGCTTGGGACAGGGCTCGTATCAGCCCCAGCATTTT
- TRBJ1-2 TRBV29-1 - CSASRGGYGYTF TGCAGCGCTAGTCGGGGGGGCTATGGCTACACCTTC
few TRBJ2-7 TRBV7-6 - CASSLGTAYEQYF TGTGCCAGCAGCTTAGGGACAGCCTACGAGCAGTACTTC
- TRBJ2-2 TRBV7-9 - CASSLDPPAELFF TGTGCCAGCAGCTTGGATCCACCGGCGGAGCTGTTTTTT
- TRBJ1-1 TRBV28 - CASKGAGSNTEAFF TGTGCCAGCAAGGGCGCAGGATCGAACACTGAAGCTTTCTTT
- TRBJ1-5 TRBV7-9 - CASSHNWGPQHF TGTGCCAGCAGTCACAACTGGGGGCCCCAGCATTTT
- TRBJ2-1 TRBV11-2 TRBD2 CASTGLAFSYNEQFF TGTGCCAGCACCGGACTAGCGTTCTCCTACAATGAGCAGTTCTTC
many TRBJ2-3 TRBV18 TRBD1 CASSPNGQGAGDTQYF TGTGCCAGCTCACCTAACGGACAGGGGGCTGGAGATACGCAGTATTTT
- TRBJ1-5 TRBV9 - CASSVDSSPRPQHF TGTGCCAGCAGCGTAGATTCGTCACCCCGGCCCCAGCATTTT
few TRBJ1-1 TRBV5-1 - CASSLRVTGTEAFF TGCGCCAGCAGCTTGAGGGTAACGGGCACTGAAGCTTTCTTT
- TRBJ2-1 TRBV5-4 - CASSLPGRAGNEQFF TGTGCCAGCAGCTTACCAGGGCGGGCGGGCAATGAGCAGTTCTTC
- TRBJ1-2 TRBV19 - CASSMGRVYGYTF TGTGCCAGTAGTATGGGTAGGGTCTATGGCTACACCTTC
- TRBJ2-1 TRBV27 - CASSSGDSSYNEQFF TGTGCCAGCAGTTCAGGTGATAGCTCCTACAATGAGCAGTTCTTC
- TRBJ1-6 TRBV6-1 - CASSEAWVNSPLHF TGTGCCAGCAGTGAAGCATGGGTTAATTCACCCCTCCACTTT
- TRBJ1-1 TRBV19 - CASSTTRINSAEAFF TGTGCCAGTAGTACTACCAGGATTAACTCGGCTGAAGCTTTCTTT
- TRBJ2-7 TRBV4-3 TRBD1 CASSQAAGGQSTYEQYF TGCGCCAGCAGCCAAGCAGCAGGGGGACAGAGCACCTACGAGCAGTACTTC
- TRBJ2-7 TRBV30 - CAWDTGKTYEQYF TGTGCCTGGGATACAGGGAAGACCTACGAGCAGTACTTC
once TRBJ1-1 TRBV6-6 - CASKFGRNTEAFF TGTGCCAGTAAATTCGGGCGGAACACTGAAGCTTTCTTT